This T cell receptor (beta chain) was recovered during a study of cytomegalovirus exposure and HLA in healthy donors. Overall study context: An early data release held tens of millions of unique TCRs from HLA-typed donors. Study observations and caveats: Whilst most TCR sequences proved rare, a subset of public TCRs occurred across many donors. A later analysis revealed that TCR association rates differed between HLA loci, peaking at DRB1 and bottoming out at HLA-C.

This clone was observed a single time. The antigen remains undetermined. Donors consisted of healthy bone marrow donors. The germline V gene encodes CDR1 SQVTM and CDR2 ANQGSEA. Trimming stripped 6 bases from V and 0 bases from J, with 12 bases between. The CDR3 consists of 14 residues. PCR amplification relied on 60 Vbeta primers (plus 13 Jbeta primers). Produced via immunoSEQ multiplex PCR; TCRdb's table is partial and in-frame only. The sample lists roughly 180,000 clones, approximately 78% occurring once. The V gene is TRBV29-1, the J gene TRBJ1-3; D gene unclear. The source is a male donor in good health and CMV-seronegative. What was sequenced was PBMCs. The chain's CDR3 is CSVVLLSSGNTIYF. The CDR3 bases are TGCAGCGTCGTACTTCTGAGCTCTGGAAACACCATATATTTT.